The 32 T cell receptor beta chains given below trace back to one sample, sequenced in a study of CD8 T cells in Susac syndrome. Random-hexamer reverse transcription was applied to roughly 0.5 to 1 ug RNA. TCRdb itself ran the immunoSEQ multiplex PCR reads through MiXCR, one entry per CDR3 protein. The data hold approximately 190,000 distinct CDR3 sequences, with 90% to 95% observed a single time. The source material was CD4+ T cells from PBMCs. The origin of the receptors is a human donor with multiple sclerosis.

The CDR3 bases are TGTGCCAGCAGCCAAGCTCTGCAGACCCAGTACTTC. It codes for CASSQALQTQYF. The chain recombines TRBV3-1 with TRBJ2-5; D unclear. Trimming removed 1 base at V and 6 bases at J, with 6 bases between. CDR1 is LGHDT, CDR2 YNNKEL, per germline (reference sequence). The CDR3 spans 12 residues.

The chain links TRBV3-1 to TRBJ2-5; D uncertain. Germline V gene sequence: CDR1 LGHDT, CDR2 YNNKEL (reference sequence). The CDR3 is made up of 14 amino acids. Trimming took off 4 bases at V and 5 bases at J, with 14 bases between the two ends. The CDR3 spells CASSLVAPVETQYF. Written as DNA, the CDR3 is TGTGCCAGCAGCCTCGTGGCCCCGGTGGAGACCCAGTACTTC.

This clonotype is a singleton in its sample. The CDR3 here is CSARVSAGAPDTQYF. The CDR3 nucleotides read TGCAGTGCTAGAGTTTCAGCGGGGGCTCCGGATACGCAGTATTTT. The chain has TRBV20-1 and TRBJ2-3, with 8 bases aligning to TRBD2. CDR1 is DFQATT and CDR2 is SNEGSKA in the germline V gene (reference sequence). This CDR3 has 15 residues. The junction had 9 bases not matched to a gene; V was cut back by 1 base and J by 6 bases.

The genes are TRBV3-1 and TRBJ2-1; 7 bases agree with TRBD1. Germline trimming cut 6 bases from V and 7 bases from J; bases unmatched to any gene: 6. This CDR3 contains 13 residues. Germline loops: CDR1 LGHDT, CDR2 YNNKEL (reference sequence). In DNA, the CDR3 is TGTGCCAGCAGTCCGACAGGGAGTAATGAGCAGTTCTTC. It encodes CASSPTGSNEQFF.

The chain links TRBV29-1 to TRBJ1-1, with unresolved D. The CDR3 consists of 11 residues. Germline CDR1 and CDR2: SQVTM and ANQGSEA. V lost 4 bases to trimming and J lost 8 bases, with 11 bases between them. The CDR3: CSVARGPEAFF. CDR3 bases: TGCAGCGTTGCTAGAGGCCCAGAAGCTTTCTTT.

This clonotype was counted a single time. The rearrangement uses TRBV7-8 and TRBJ1-1; 8 bases agree with TRBD1. There are 13 residues in the CDR3. Per germline, CDR1 SGHVS and CDR2 FQNEAQ. Losses at the gene ends were 5 bases for V and 11 bases for J; bases not matched to a gene: 10. The CDR3, as DNA: TGTGCCAGCAGCCAACAGGGGGGGATGGTCGCTTTCTTT. Translation: CASSQQGGMVAFF.

V gene TRBV5-1 combines with J gene TRBJ2-3, with 7 bases identical to TRBD2. Trimming cost V 0 bases and J 11 bases; bases outside gene matches: 12. Germline CDR1 and CDR2: SGHRS and YFSETQ. This CDR3 is built from 15 residues. The CDR3, as DNA: TGCGCCAGCAGCTTGGACGAGGGAGGGTCCTCGGGGCAGTATTTT. Its translation: CASSLDEGGSSGQYF.

The chain carries TRBV6-1 and TRBJ2-7, with D perhaps assigned TRBD1 or TRBD2 (5 bases each). The germline V gene has CDR1 MNHNS and CDR2 SASEGT. The CDR3 consists of 15 residues. Trimming left V 8 bases short and J 2 bases short, with 19 bases between. As DNA, the CDR3 is TGTGCCAGCTCCCGGGACCGCCTAGGGACCTACGAGCAGTACTTC. This gives the protein CASSRDRLGTYEQYF.

This chain connects TRBV9 to TRBJ1-1; D is undetermined. Germline V gene sequence: CDR1 SGDLS, CDR2 YYNGEE. V lost 4 bases, J lost 1 base, and 11 bases lay in between. The CDR3 is 14 residues long. The CDR3 nucleotides read TGTGCCAGCAGCCTTCGGGCTAAGAACACTGAAGCTTTCTTT. Translated: CASSLRAKNTEAFF. Supplemented by reference TRBV9 and TRBJ1-1, the full variable domain reads DSGVTQTPKHLITATGQRVTLRCSPRSGDLSVYWYQQSLDQGLQFLIQYYNGEERAKGNILERFSAQQFPDLHSELNLSSLELGDSALYFCASSLRAKNTEAFFGQGTRLTVV.

This chain uses TRBV20-1 with TRBJ2-5; D may be TRBD1 (5 bases). CDR1 DFQATT and CDR2 SNEGSKA come from the germline V gene (reference sequence). This CDR3 spans 14 amino acids. Trimming removed 4 bases from V and 4 bases from J, with 16 bases in between. CDR3 region: CSANRGNFVETQYF. CDR3 sequence (DNA): TGCAGTGCTAATAGGGGCAATTTTGTAGAGACCCAGTACTTC.

The J gene is TRBJ2-1, the V gene TRBV5-1, with no clear D. V gave up 4 bases and J gave up 0 bases, with 11 bases separating them. The CDR3 sequence is 15 residues long. Germline V gives CDR1 SGHRS, CDR2 YFSETQ. The CDR3 spells CASSPTVGSYNEQFF. The CDR3 nucleotides read TGCGCCAGCAGCCCTACGGTGGGCTCCTACAATGAGCAGTTCTTC.

This chain connects TRBV29-1 to TRBJ2-3, with D perhaps TRBD1 (6 bases). CDR1 is SQVTM and CDR2 is ANQGSEA in the germline V gene. CDR3 length equals 13 residues. V lost 7 bases, J lost 4 bases, and 15 bases lay in between. The CDR3 region is CSALGGPSDTQYF. The CDR3 DNA follows: TGCAGCGCTTTAGGGGGTCCCTCAGATACGCAGTATTTT.

This chain joins TRBV12-3 or TRBV12-4 and TRBJ1-1, with 8 bases matching TRBD1. This CDR3 has 14 residues. V shed 4 bases, J shed 11 bases, and the junction held 12 bases outside the gene matches. The CDR3: CASSSRDRYPPAFF. CDR3 bases: TGTGCCAGCAGTTCTCGGGACAGGTACCCACCTGCTTTCTTT.

This sequence joins TRBV6-5 and TRBJ1-2, with 9 bases aligning to TRBD1. The V gene end was trimmed by 10 bases and the J gene end by 4 bases; junction bases not matched to a gene: 10. From germline, CDR1 is MNHEY and CDR2 SVGAGI. The CDR3 runs 14 residues. Written as DNA, the CDR3 is TGTGCCACCGTAAGCCGGGACAGGGCCTATGGCTACACCTTC. Amino acid sequence: CATVSRDRAYGYTF.

The V gene is TRBV27, the J gene TRBJ2-5; 8 bases map to TRBD1. After removal of 6 bases from V and 6 bases from J, the junction contained 9 bases not matched to a gene. The germline CDR1 and CDR2 sequences are MNHEY and SMNVEV (reference sequence). CDR3 length equals 14 residues. CDR3 bases: TGTGCCAGCAGGTCAGGGGGCGGCGAAAAGACCCAGTACTTC. Translation gives CASRSGGGEKTQYF.

V gene TRBV20-1 combines with J gene TRBJ2-3; TRBD2 matches 7 bases. V dropped 1 base and J dropped 2; count of bases not matched to a gene: 9. CDR1 is DFQATT and CDR2 is SNEGSKA in the germline V gene (reference sequence). This CDR3 spans 16 amino acids. The CDR3 is CSARVWGGALTDTQYF. The CDR3 region has the DNA TGCAGTGCTAGAGTATGGGGAGGGGCCCTCACAGATACGCAGTATTTT.

The chain has TRBV20-1 and TRBJ2-1, with D uncertain. CDR3 length: 13 residues. Per germline, CDR1 DFQATT and CDR2 SNEGSKA (reference sequence). The germline V and J ends were trimmed by 5 bases and 7 bases, with 15 bases remaining between them. The CDR3 nucleotides read TGCAGTGCTGGCAACCGGCGTGAAAATGAGCAGTTCTTC. It yields the protein CSAGNRRENEQFF.

V usage is TRBV9 and J usage is TRBJ2-3; 14 nucleotides align to TRBD2. Per germline, CDR1 SGDLS and CDR2 YYNGEE. The CDR3 length is 18 residues. The V segment lost 4 bases and the J segment 6 bases; nucleotides outside the gene matches: 13. In DNA form, the CDR3 reads TGTGCCAGCAGCCGAATCCTCCGACTAGCGGGGGGGCCGGATACGCAGTATTTT. It yields the protein CASSRILRLAGGPDTQYF.

The chain uses TRBV7-9 and TRBJ2-1; 16 nucleotides match TRBD2. Germline V gene lookup returns CDR1 SEHNR and CDR2 FQNEAQ (reference sequence). V gave up 4 bases and J gave up 8 bases; unmatched junction bases: 2. This CDR3 is 15 amino acids long. CDR3 sequence: CASSSGLAGGDEQFF. Written as DNA, the CDR3 is TGTGCCAGCAGCTCGGGACTAGCGGGAGGGGATGAGCAGTTCTTC.

The chain couples TRBV12-3 or TRBV12-4 to TRBJ1-1, with 7 bases identical to TRBD1. The CDR3 contains 16 residues. Trimming removed 6 bases from V and 3 bases from J; junction bases left unmatched: 13. CDR3 in amino acids: CASSFPRARGHTEAFF. CDR3 bases: TGTGCCAGCAGCTTCCCCAGGGCTAGGGGGCACACTGAAGCTTTCTTT.

This chain connects TRBV20-1 to TRBJ1-5, with 7 bases that match TRBD1. Germline V lookup: CDR1 DFQATT, CDR2 SNEGSKA (reference sequence). The length of the CDR3 is 14 residues. Trimming cost V 0 bases and J 4 bases; bases outside gene matches: 3. This chain's CDR3 is CSAREAGGNQPQHF. In DNA, the CDR3 is TGCAGTGCTAGAGAGGCAGGGGGGAATCAGCCCCAGCATTTT.

This chain uses TRBV29-1 with TRBJ2-3, with D possibly TRBD2 on 5 matching bases. Germline V lookup: CDR1 SQVTM, CDR2 ANQGSEA. The CDR3 runs to 13 residues. Between the trimmed V and J ends, which lost 6 bases and 1 base, there was a span of 11 bases. CDR3 sequence reads: CSVRGRGTDTQYF. CDR3 coding DNA: TGCAGCGTCAGAGGGCGTGGCACAGATACGCAGTATTTT.

This clonotype was seen only once. V gene TRBV10-3 combines with J gene TRBJ2-1, with 9 bases fitting TRBD2. The CDR3 loop spans 16 amino acids. Trimming removed 2 bases from V and 6 bases from J; junction bases left unmatched: 8. In germline, CDR1 is ENHRY, CDR2 SYGVKD. CDR3 amino acids: CAISEKASGDLNEQFF. CDR3 nucleotide sequence: TGTGCCATCAGTGAGAAGGCTAGCGGGGACCTCAATGAGCAGTTCTTC.

The chain has TRBV3-1 and TRBJ1-2; TRBD1 might be the D (5 bases). Germline values: CDR1 LGHDT, CDR2 YNNKEL (reference sequence). V was trimmed by 4 bases and J by 0 bases, leaving 9 bases between them. CDR3 length: 14 amino acids. The CDR3 here is CASSRQLTNYGYTF. CDR3 sequence (DNA): TGTGCCAGCAGCCGACAGCTGACTAACTATGGCTACACCTTC.

This sequence joins TRBV10-3 and TRBJ2-5; a weak D match, TRBD1 (7 bases). V was cut by 10 bases and J by 3 bases, with 9 bases left in between. CDR3 length: 11 residues. CDR1 ENHRY and CDR2 SYGVKD come from the germline V gene. The CDR3 DNA is TGTGCCACCAGGGGGGAAGAGACCCAGTACTTC. It yields the protein CATRGEETQYF.

This clonotype was recorded once. The V and J genes are TRBV6-5 and TRBJ1-2; 7 positions match TRBD1. With 9 bases clipped from V and 6 bases from J, the junction kept 4 bases outside the gene matches. Germline V gives CDR1 MNHEY, CDR2 SVGAGI. CDR3 size: 11 residues. The CDR3, as DNA: TGTGCCAGTGGTCAGGGGGATGGCTACACCTTC. Translating gives CASGQGDGYTF.

This rearrangement joins TRBV7-2 to TRBJ1-4, with D possibly TRBD1 on 5 matching bases. The V end lost 6 bases, the J end lost 0 bases, and 20 bases lay between the germline ends. The CDR3 extends over 18 amino acids. Germline CDR1 SGHTA, CDR2 FQGNSA. This chain's CDR3 is CASSPRPRGVSTNEKLFF. The CDR3 DNA reads as TGTGCCAGCAGTCCGCGGCCAAGGGGTGTTTCAACTAATGAAAAACTGTTTTTT.

The chain combines TRBV3-1 with TRBJ2-7, with 8 bases fitting TRBD2. CDR1 LGHDT and CDR2 YNNKEL come from the germline V gene (reference sequence). The CDR3 totals 16 residues. Germline trimming cut 2 bases from V and 7 bases from J; bases unmatched to any gene: 13. The CDR3 loop is CASSQLRTGGAQEQYF. The CDR3 nucleotides read TGTGCCAGCAGCCAACTCCGGACCGGGGGGGCTCAAGAGCAGTACTTC.

The chain has TRBV3-1 and TRBJ2-1, with 7 bases matching TRBD2. The trim removed 4 bases at V and 5 bases at J, leaving 17 bases unmatched. CDR1 and CDR2 from the germline V gene are LGHDT and YNNKEL (reference sequence). The CDR3 has 18 residues. CDR3 amino acids: CASSLEVSSGLRDNEQFF. The CDR3 region has the DNA TGTGCCAGCAGCCTAGAGGTTTCTAGCGGCCTGAGGGACAATGAGCAGTTCTTC.

The count of this clonotype is one. The genes are TRBV4-2 and TRBJ2-5; 8 bases align to TRBD2. V dropped 4 bases and J dropped 3; count of bases not matched to a gene: 7. The CDR3 sequence is 15 residues long. CDR1 is LGHNA, CDR2 YNFKEQ, per germline. The CDR3 is CASSRGTSGKETQYF. CDR3 bases: TGTGCCAGCAGCCGGGGAACTAGCGGAAAAGAGACCCAGTACTTC.

The chain recombines TRBV15 with TRBJ1-2; no clear D gene. The CDR3 loop spans 14 amino acids. Trimming stripped 3 bases from V and 1 base from J, with 9 bases between. The germline gives CDR1 LNHNV, CDR2 YYDKDF (reference sequence). The CDR3 nucleotides are TGTGCCACCAGCAGGGGGATAAATAACTATGGCTACACCTTC. Protein product: CATSRGINNYGYTF.

The rearrangement joins TRBV12-3 or TRBV12-4 to TRBJ1-6; D possibly corresponds to TRBD1 (5 bases). V was cut by 2 bases and J by 6 bases, with 14 bases left in between. The CDR3 covers 16 residues. Here the CDR3 reads CASSLIKGPANSPLHF. CDR3 coding DNA: TGTGCCAGCAGTTTAATTAAGGGACCCGCTAATTCACCCCTCCACTTT.